The clone carrying this TCR beta chain was found once. This sample is part of a study of OX40 agonist ivuxolimab in advanced cancers. Clones were read by immunoSEQ multiplex PCR, and TCRdb kept only the in-frame ones, dropping some. The data contain 70,000 or so clones, approximately 90% of them singletons. The J segment lost 5 bases and the V segment lost 1 base, leaving 2 bases of the junction unmatched. The germline CDR1 and CDR2 sequences are SQVTM and ANQGSEA. The CDR3 totals 14 residues. This chain connects TRBV29-1 to TRBJ1-4, with TRBD1 identical over 9 bases. The input for sequencing was CD4+ or CD8+ T cells sorted from blood, taken in a trial of the OX40 agonist ivuxolimab. The receptor comes from an adult with an advanced solid tumor such as melanoma, head and neck, liver or kidney cancer. The chain's CDR3 is CSVEGDRENEKLFF. The DNA of the CDR3 is TGCAGCGTTGAAGGGGACAGGGAGAATGAAAAACTGTTTTTT.